The 12 T cell receptor beta chains below come from one sample, sequenced in a study of blood T cell repertoires in COVID-19. Generated by immunoSEQ multiplex PCR, the TCRdb table keeps only in-frame clones and is missing some. The table records roughly 120,000 clones, less than 90% of them present only once. The sequencing input was peripheral blood. All receptors come from a man aged 30-40 years with acute or convalescent COVID-19.

This rearrangement joins TRBV6-6 to TRBJ2-7; 7 nucleotides match TRBD1. The CDR3 runs 15 residues. V dropped 6 bases and J dropped 3; count of bases not matched to a gene: 11. Germline assignment: CDR1 MNHNY and CDR2 SVGAGI (reference sequence). The CDR3 nucleotides are TGTGCCAGCAGCCTCTCCTCGACAGGGAGCTACGAGCAGTACTTC. The encoded protein is CASSLSSTGSYEQYF.

This clone has just a few counts. The V gene is TRBV19, the J gene TRBJ1-4; D is unclear. CDR3 length: 14 amino acids. V was pared by 5 bases and J by 2 bases, with 9 bases between. Per germline, CDR1 LNHDA and CDR2 SQIVND (reference sequence). The CDR3 protein is CASSPPGTNEKLFF. In DNA form, the CDR3 reads TGTGCCAGTAGTCCTCCCGGGACTAATGAAAAACTGTTTTTT.

The V and J genes are TRBV4-1 and TRBJ2-1, with 9 bases matching TRBD2. The J segment lost 6 bases and the V segment lost 4 bases, leaving 10 bases of the junction unmatched. Germline loops: CDR1 MGHRA, CDR2 YSYEKL. CDR3 size: 16 residues. The CDR3 DNA reads as TGCGCCAGCAGCCGCATAGCGGGAGTGGGGCCCAATGAGCAGTTCTTC. Its translation: CASSRIAGVGPNEQFF.

This rearrangement joins TRBV6-6 to TRBJ2-1; D not certain. This CDR3 comprises 14 residues. V lost 2 bases, J lost 3 bases, and 8 bases lay in between. CDR1 is MNHNY and CDR2 is SVGAGI in the germline V gene (reference sequence). In nucleotides, the CDR3 is TGTGCCAGCAGTTACGGCGGAGTCTACAATGAGCAGTTCTTC. It specifies CASSYGGVYNEQFF.

The count of this clone is one. The V call is TRBV5-7, the J call TRBJ2-1, with TRBD1 matching over 8 bases. TRBV5-7 is an ORF, and what it does is uncertain. The V gene end was trimmed by 2 bases and the J gene end by 12 bases; junction bases not matched to a gene: 1. The CDR3 runs 11 residues. The DNA for the CDR3 is TGTGCCAGCAGCTTAGGGACAGGGCAGTTCTTC. This sequence encodes CASSLGTGQFF.

The V and J genes are TRBV2 and TRBJ2-2; 14 positions match TRBD2. The CDR3 runs 17 residues. V shed 6 bases and J 5 bases; nucleotides not matched to a gene: 8. Germline lookup yields CDR1 SNHLY and CDR2 FYNNEI. CDR3 region: CASSRGTSGSGTGELFF. For the CDR3, the DNA is TGTGCCAGCAGCAGAGGGACTAGCGGGAGCGGGACCGGGGAGCTGTTTTTT. Full variable domain (rest looked up from reference TRBV2 and TRBJ2-2): EPEVTQTPSHQVTQMGQEVILRCVPISNHLYFYWYRQILGQKVEFLVSFYNNEISEKSEIFDDQFSVERPDGSNFTLKIRSTKLEDSAMYFCASSRGTSGSGTGELFFGEGSRLTVL.

The chain has TRBV20-1 and TRBJ2-7, with 7 bases identical to TRBD2. CDR1 DFQATT and CDR2 SNEGSKA come from the germline V gene (reference sequence). V was pared by 3 bases and J by 2 bases, with 7 bases of the junction left unmatched. The CDR3 runs to 14 residues. CDR3 sequence (DNA): TGCAGTGCTAGTAATGTGCGGGGGACCTACGAGCAGTACTTC. Translated: CSASNVRGTYEQYF.

The rearrangement links TRBV5-6 to TRBJ2-3; the match to TRBD1 covers 7 bases. Germline CDR1 and CDR2: SGHDT and YYEEEE. V lost 1 base to trimming and J lost 5 bases; unmatched junction nucleotides: 10. This CDR3 is 16 amino acids long. As DNA, the CDR3 is TGTGCCAGCAGCTTGAGGGGACAGTATTGGGGAGATACGCAGTATTTT. This gives the protein CASSLRGQYWGDTQYF.

V gene TRBV4-3 combines with J gene TRBJ2-7; 7 bases line up with TRBD1. The CDR3 totals 16 residues. Germline V gene sequence: CDR1 LGHNA, CDR2 YSLEER. The trim removed 0 bases at V and 3 bases at J, leaving 8 bases unmatched. Here the CDR3 reads CASSQENGGQVYEQYF. The CDR3 DNA sequence: TGCGCCAGCAGCCAAGAAAACGGAGGACAGGTCTACGAGCAGTACTTC.

This rearrangement joins TRBV5-4 to TRBJ1-6; D is possibly TRBD1 (5 bases). Germline V gives CDR1 SGHNT, CDR2 YYREEE (reference sequence). The CDR3 has 15 residues. The V and J ends lost 4 bases and 8 bases respectively, with 16 bases between them. DNA for the CDR3: TGTGCCAGCAGCCCCGGGTGGGGGGATGATTCACCCCTCCACTTT. Encoded protein: CASSPGWGDDSPLHF.

This chain joins TRBV4-2 and TRBJ1-3; no definite D call. The CDR3 runs to 16 residues. The germline V and J ends were trimmed by 4 bases and 4 bases, with 17 bases remaining between them. Germline V gives CDR1 LGHNA, CDR2 YNFKEQ. The CDR3 sequence is CASSPKTNTGGNTIYF. The DNA of the CDR3 is TGTGCCAGCAGCCCCAAGACTAACACCGGAGGAAACACCATATATTTT.

The chain links TRBV19 to TRBJ1-3, with 9 bases identical to TRBD1. CDR1 is LNHDA, CDR2 SQIVND, per germline (reference sequence). J lost 3 bases, V lost 5 bases, and 2 bases had no gene match. The CDR3 has 14 amino acids. The CDR3 region has the DNA TGTGCCAGTAGTCGGGACAGGGATGGAAACACCATATATTTT. This gives the protein CASSRDRDGNTIYF.